These 23 T cell receptor beta chains share one sample of origin, sequenced in a study of human T cells and chemical hapten exposure. Whole blood, unfractionated, served as the material for total RNA extraction. TCRdb analysed the 5' RACE reads with MiXCR anew, one entry per CDR3 protein. This sample has roughly 82,000 distinct CDR3 sequences; approximately 16% occur once, and the top ten carry around 7%. These receptors were collected from a female donor in good health.

Here the CDR3 reads CSALGQGANTIYF. The CDR3 DNA sequence: TGCAGTGCACTGGGACAGGGGGCGAACACCATATATTTT. The chain joins TRBV20-1 to TRBJ1-3; 12 positions agree with TRBD1. V lost 6 bases and J lost 7; bases outside the gene matches: 4. Germline CDR1 is DFQATT and CDR2 is SNEGSKA (reference sequence). The length of the CDR3 is 13 residues.

The chain combines TRBV20-1 with TRBJ1-2; TRBD1 is a possible D gene (6 bases). The germline CDR1 and CDR2 sequences are DFQATT and SNEGSKA (reference sequence). Between the trimmed V and J ends, which lost 7 bases and 6 bases, there was a span of 15 bases. This CDR3 spans 12 amino acids. For the CDR3, the DNA is TGCAGTGGAGCTCTTACAGGGAATGGCTACACCTTC. Translated: CSGALTGNGYTF.

This clonotype was picked up a small number of times. J is TRBJ1-2 and V is TRBV20-1; tentative D call: TRBD1 (5 bases). Germline assignment: CDR1 DFQATT and CDR2 SNEGSKA (reference sequence). CDR3 size: 15 residues. V lost 6 bases and J lost 0, with 17 bases in between. As DNA, the CDR3 is TGCAGTGCCAGACCCATTGGACAAGCTAACTATGGCTACACCTTC. Protein product: CSARPIGQANYGYTF.

The chain has TRBV20-1 and TRBJ2-3; 8 bases match TRBD1. From germline, CDR1 is DFQATT and CDR2 SNEGSKA (reference sequence). With V trimmed by 6 bases and J by 6 bases, 11 bases remained unmatched. The CDR3 is made up of 14 amino acids. The CDR3 reads CSALPGGPGDTQYF. The CDR3 DNA is TGCAGTGCCTTGCCAGGGGGCCCCGGCGATACGCAGTATTTT.

This sequence joins TRBV10-2 and TRBJ2-1, with 9 bases identical to TRBD2. Trimming cost V 6 bases and J 3 bases; bases outside gene matches: 6. Germline values: CDR1 WSHSY, CDR2 SAAADI. The CDR3 runs to 15 residues. The DNA for the CDR3 is TGCGCCAGCAGCCAGGGACTAGCCTACTACAATGAGCAGTTCTTC. It yields the protein CASSQGLAYYNEQFF.

This clonotype was seen only a few times. The chain has TRBV11-2 and TRBJ2-4, with D perhaps matching TRBD2 (6 bases). The CDR3 totals 15 residues. Germline assignment: CDR1 SGHAT and CDR2 FQNNGV. Trimming took off 5 bases at V and 0 bases at J, with 11 bases between the two ends. The CDR3 region is CASSLAPRAKNIQYF. The DNA of the CDR3 is TGTGCCAGCAGCCTAGCGCCACGAGCCAAAAACATTCAGTACTTC. Full variable domain (missing parts from reference TRBV11-2 and TRBJ2-4): EAGVAQSPRYKIIEKRQSVAFWCNPISGHATLYWYQQILGQGPKLLIQFQNNGVVDDSQLPKDRFSAERLKGVDSTLKIQPAKLEDSAVYLCASSLAPRAKNIQYFGAGTRLSVL.

V usage is TRBV7-2 and J usage is TRBJ1-4; 7 bases line up with TRBD1. Germline V gene data show CDR1 as SGHTA and CDR2 as FQGNSA. V trimming: 4 bases; J trimming: 5 bases; junction bases outside the gene matches: 7. CDR3 length: 15 residues. This CDR3 reads CASSSGDSSNEKLFF. DNA for the CDR3: TGTGCCAGCAGCTCTGGGGACAGTTCGAATGAAAAACTGTTTTTT. Using reference TRBV7-2 and TRBJ1-4 for the parts outside the CDR3, the full variable domain is GAGVSQSPSNKVTEKGKDVELRCDPISGHTALYWYRQSLGQGLEFLIYFQGNSAPDKSGLPSDRFSAERTGGSVSTLTIQRTQQEDSAVYLCASSSGDSSNEKLFFGSGTQLSVL.

Only a few counts were recorded for this clonotype. The chain links TRBV9 to TRBJ1-1; D remains ambiguous. CDR1 and CDR2 (germline): SGDLS, YYNGEE. The V end lost 3 bases, the J end lost 5 bases, and 8 bases lay between the germline ends. The CDR3 length is 12 residues. This chain's CDR3 is CASSAVETEAFF. In DNA, the CDR3 is TGTGCCAGCAGCGCGGTGGAAACTGAAGCTTTCTTT.

This chain uses TRBV20-1 with TRBJ2-7; D gene uncertain. The V gene lost 4 bases and the J gene lost 3 bases, with 16 bases spanning the gap. The CDR3 covers 14 residues. The germline CDR1 and CDR2 sequences are DFQATT and SNEGSKA (reference sequence). The CDR3 DNA sequence: TGCAGTGCTAAAGACCCGAGGTGGAACTACGAGCAGTACTTC. Amino acids: CSAKDPRWNYEQYF.

CDR3 loop: CASSPNEVYGYTF. In nucleotides, the CDR3 is TGTGCCAGCAGCCCTAACGAAGTTTATGGCTACACCTTC. The V and J genes are TRBV7-9 and TRBJ1-2; the D is unclear. V dropped 5 bases and J dropped 5 bases, with 12 bases sitting between them. This CDR3 is 13 amino acids long. Germline V gene lookup returns CDR1 SEHNR and CDR2 FQNEAQ (reference sequence).

This clonotype was seen a handful of times. The chain carries TRBV5-1 and TRBJ1-6; the D is unclear. V lost 4 bases, J lost 5 bases, and 7 bases lay in between. The CDR3 is made up of 13 amino acids. The germline gives CDR1 SGHRS, CDR2 YFSETQ. The DNA for the CDR3 is TGCGCCAGCAGCGGCGGTGATAATTCACCCCTCCACTTT. Amino acids: CASSGGDNSPLHF.

The chain couples TRBV6-6 to TRBJ1-2; D remains unclear. The CDR3 spans 15 residues. V was clipped by 7 bases and J by 8 bases, with 23 bases between them. Per the germline V gene, CDR1 is MNHNY and CDR2 is SVGAGI (reference sequence). The CDR3: CASMGLIMDGKGYTF. For the CDR3, the DNA is TGTGCCAGCATGGGCCTAATTATGGACGGGAAGGGCTACACCTTC.

This clonotype was seen more than once but under ten times. V is TRBV27 and J is TRBJ1-2, with D perhaps matching TRBD1 (5 bases). CDR3 size: 12 residues. Per the germline V gene, CDR1 is MNHEY and CDR2 is SMNVEV (reference sequence). V lost 8 bases, J lost 4 bases, and 11 bases lay in between. CDR3 amino acids: CASGTGAYGYTF. CDR3 DNA: TGTGCCAGCGGAACAGGAGCCTATGGCTACACCTTC.

This clonotype showed up just a few times. The CDR3 coding sequence is TGTGCCAGCAGTTTATCCACCCAGAGCTACGAGCAGTACTTC. Its protein product is CASSLSTQSYEQYF. This chain links TRBV27 with TRBJ2-7; D gene ambiguous. The CDR3 spans 14 residues. Germline lookup yields CDR1 MNHEY and CDR2 SMNVEV (reference sequence). V lost 0 bases, J lost 3 bases, and 9 bases lay in between.

This chain joins TRBV27 and TRBJ1-3; D is undetermined. In germline, CDR1 is MNHEY, CDR2 SMNVEV (reference sequence). The CDR3 length is 13 residues. Trimming pared 4 bases from V and 4 bases from J, leaving 8 bases between. The CDR3 DNA is TGTGCCAGCAGTTCCGTGCCAGGAAACACCATATATTTT. Residues: CASSSVPGNTIYF.

This clonotype was recorded a few times. The V gene is TRBV29-1, the J gene TRBJ2-1; maybe TRBD1 (5 bases). The CDR3 totals 11 residues. Per the germline V gene, CDR1 is SQVTM and CDR2 is ANQGSEA. Trimming pared 7 bases from V and 8 bases from J, leaving 12 bases between. The CDR3 sequence is CSGQRSDEQFF. The CDR3 DNA reads as TGCAGCGGACAGAGATCAGATGAGCAGTTCTTC.

This clonotype has a handful of counts. J is TRBJ1-1 and V is TRBV28; possibly TRBD1 for D (6 bases). The CDR3 is 14 amino acids. Between the trimmed V and J ends, which lost 10 bases and 2 bases, there was a span of 17 bases. Germline V gene sequence: CDR1 MDHEN, CDR2 SYDVKM. The CDR3 loop reads CANSPLTGNTEAFF. Here the CDR3 DNA reads TGTGCCAATTCGCCTTTGACAGGAAACACTGAAGCTTTCTTT.

This clonotype was counted a few times. The rearrangement joins TRBV11-2 to TRBJ1-2, with TRBD1 matching 7 bases. Per germline, CDR1 SGHAT and CDR2 FQNNGV. V was pared by 5 bases and J by 4 bases, with 1 base of the junction left unmatched. This CDR3 contains 12 residues. The CDR3 sequence is CASSRTGYGYTF. CDR3 coding DNA: TGTGCCAGCAGCCGGACAGGCTATGGCTACACCTTC.

This clonotype has a count of ten or more. V and J are TRBV5-6 and TRBJ2-3, with D perhaps matching TRBD1 (5 bases). The CDR3 is 15 residues long. V was trimmed by 2 bases and J by 0 bases, leaving 10 bases between them. In germline, CDR1 is SGHDT, CDR2 YYEEEE. Here the CDR3 DNA reads TGTGCCAGCAGCTTAGACAGCCTTAGCACAGATACGCAGTATTTT. It encodes CASSLDSLSTDTQYF.

V and J are TRBV3-1 and TRBJ1-2, with D perhaps TRBD1 (6 bases). CDR1 and CDR2 (germline): LGHDT, YNNKEL (reference sequence). This CDR3 has 13 residues. The ends were cut back, 2 bases at V and 8 bases at J, with 12 bases in the middle. In nucleotides, the CDR3 is TGTGCCAGCAGCCAAAACAGGGAGAAGGGCTACACCTTC. This sequence encodes CASSQNREKGYTF.

This clonotype was recorded only once. At one end, the junction sequence differs from germline, possibly due to a read error. V gene TRBV7-2 combines with J gene TRBJ1-2; D is unresolved. The CDR3 loop spans 13 amino acids. Germline V gene data show CDR1 as SGHTA and CDR2 as FQGNSA. The CDR3 coding sequence is TGTGCCAGCAGCCTAGGACGGAACGATGGCCACACCTTC. This codes for CASSLGRNDGHTF.

The rearrangement links TRBV29-1 to TRBJ2-6; tentatively, D is TRBD2 (6 bases). Germline lookup yields CDR1 SQVTM and CDR2 ANQGSEA. V lost 6 bases to trimming and J lost 6 bases, with 21 bases between them. This CDR3 comprises 16 residues. The CDR3 is CSVKPTAGLKANVLTF. The CDR3 DNA sequence: TGCAGCGTCAAACCCACAGCGGGTCTGAAGGCCAACGTCCTGACTTTC.

The V and J genes are TRBV20-1 and TRBJ1-5, with 7 bases that match TRBD1. The ends lost 5 bases at V and 6 bases at J; junction bases unmatched: 7. There are 13 residues in the CDR3. Germline CDR1 DFQATT, CDR2 SNEGSKA (reference sequence). The DNA of the CDR3 is TGCAGTGCTGGGGGCAGGGGGTTTCAGCCCCAGCATTTT. Its translation: CSAGGRGFQPQHF.